A single T cell receptor (beta chain) is shown here with its context. Other DNA sequences from this sample encode an identical CDR3 as well. TCRdb's table, derived via immunoSEQ multiplex PCR, lists solely in-frame clones and lacks some. The sample records some 100,000 clones, approximately 90% being singletons. The sample is drawn from a study of OX40 agonist ivuxolimab in advanced cancers. Study in general: Among those treated, three patients had partial responses, one with hepatocellular carcinoma and two with cutaneous melanoma.

With autoimmune disease history or systemic immunosuppression, patients were excluded. The sampling schedule covered blood at baseline, cycle 4 day 1, and cycle 7 day 1. Germline CDR1 and CDR2: MDHEN and SYDVKM. The CDR3 spans 12 residues. Trimming removed 6 bases from V and 1 base from J, with 4 bases in between. The sample here was CD4+ or CD8+ T cells sorted from blood, taken in a trial of the OX40 agonist ivuxolimab. The sequence derives from an adult with an advanced solid tumor such as melanoma, head and neck, liver or kidney cancer. The chain combines TRBV28 with TRBJ1-5; no clear D gene. CDR3 DNA: TGTGCCAGCAGCCAAAGCAATCAGCCCCAGCATTTT. Encoded protein: CASSQSNQPQHF.